This TCR beta chain comes out of a study of blood T cell repertoires in COVID-19. CDR3 length: 16 residues. V shed 0 bases, J shed 5 bases, and the junction held 3 bases outside the gene matches. Germline V gives CDR1 MGHRA, CDR2 YSYEKL. Assignment of participants to cohorts was predicated upon participant-reported clinical history. TCRdb keeps only in-frame clones here, not all; method: immunoSEQ multiplex PCR. The sample includes approximately 310,000 clones, 85% of them seen just once. The sequence was collected from a woman aged 25 to 39 who had been exposed to COVID-19. The sample taken for sequencing was PBMCs or T cells enriched from blood (not recorded which). The genes are TRBV4-1 and TRBJ1-5; TRBD1 matches at 11 bases. CDR3 coding DNA: TGCGCCAGCAGCCAAGATGGGACAGGGGGGTATCAGCCCCAGCATTTT. Amino acids: CASSQDGTGGYQPQHF.